The clone carrying this T cell receptor (beta chain) was seen repeatedly, ten times or more. Its antigen is unknown. At one end, the junction sequence differs from germline, possibly due to a read error. These data are taken from a study of identical twins. TCRdb re-derived calls from the 5' RACE reads in MiXCR, one entry per CDR3 protein. Counted here are 400,000 to 550,000 distinct CDR3 sequences, approximately 14% occurring once; the ten biggest clones make up more than 0.8%. Germline V CDR1 and CDR2: SSHAT, FNYEAQ (reference sequence). This CDR3 contains 16 residues. Overall study results and limits: Surplus twin overlap in beta out-of-frame sequences was less pronounced.

A further study also used this sample, focusing on yellow fever vaccine responses in identical twins.

The rearrangement joins TRBV7-7 to TRBJ2-5; 7 nucleotides align to TRBD2. Material: CD4+ T cells sorted from blood. The source is a woman between 18 and 30 years old in good health. The CDR3 loop is CASSPAGLSPRETQYF. The CDR3 nucleotides are TGTGCTAGCAGCCCAGCGGGGCTTTCCCCCCGAGAGACCCAGTACTTC.